This is a list of T cell receptor beta chains from one sample in a study of graft-versus-host responses after intestinal transplantation. No cognate antigen is known for these TCRs. Using immunoSEQ multiplex PCR, the repertoire was profiled, and TCRdb retains in-frame clones only, with some absent. The sample has more than 95,000 clones; roughly 87% are singletons. The sample consisted of unstimulated CD4+ T cells sorted from spleen or lymph node cells, taken before intestinal transplant. The receptor set was obtained from a human donor who received an intestinal transplant. The CDR3 runs from the conserved cysteine through the conserved F or W. The order of the fields is D gene, clone size, J gene, V gene, CDR3 DNA, CDR3 protein. A D gene is named only where the DNA matches it firmly. Size tells how often a clone was seen (once, few, many) or the class of an expanded clone, and some rows leave it out.

d_call: -; clone_size: once; j_call: TRBJ2-7; v_call: TRBV6-5; cdr3_nt: TGTGCCAGCAGTGACACGTCCCCGCGGGAGCAGTACTTC; cdr3_aa: CASSDTSPREQYF
d_call: TRBD2; clone_size: -; j_call: TRBJ2-3; v_call: TRBV6-1; cdr3_nt: TGTGCCAGCTCCGAGCGGGAGGGCCCGGATACGCAGTATTTT; cdr3_aa: CASSEREGPDTQYF
d_call: -; clone_size: once; j_call: TRBJ2-5; v_call: TRBV5-6; cdr3_nt: TGTGCCAGCAGCTTGGTTGAGCGGTCAGAGACCCAGTACTTC; cdr3_aa: CASSLVERSETQYF
d_call: -; clone_size: -; j_call: TRBJ2-3; v_call: TRBV21-1; cdr3_nt: -; cdr3_aa: CASSKVAGGTPDTQYF
d_call: -; clone_size: -; j_call: TRBJ2-5; v_call: TRBV10-2; cdr3_nt: TGCGCCAGCAGTGTCCGGGAGACCCAGTACTTC; cdr3_aa: CASSVRETQYF
d_call: -; clone_size: -; j_call: TRBJ2-5; v_call: TRBV19; cdr3_nt: TGTGCCAGTAGTACCCGTTGGCCTGGGGAGACCCAGTACTTC; cdr3_aa: CASSTRWPGETQYF
d_call: -; clone_size: -; j_call: TRBJ2-7; v_call: TRBV6-4; cdr3_nt: TGTGCCAGCAGCCCTGGTGTGGGGTCCCCGTTGTACGAGCAGTACTTC; cdr3_aa: CASSPGVGSPLYEQYF
d_call: TRBD1; clone_size: -; j_call: TRBJ1-5; v_call: TRBV5-5; cdr3_nt: TGTGCCAGCAGCTGGGACAGGGACAATCAGCCCCAGCATTTT; cdr3_aa: CASSWDRDNQPQHF
d_call: -; clone_size: once; j_call: TRBJ2-5; v_call: TRBV5-1; cdr3_nt: TGCGCCAGCAGCTTGAGTAGGCTGGAGACCCAGTACTTC; cdr3_aa: CASSLSRLETQYF
d_call: -; clone_size: once; j_call: TRBJ2-5; v_call: TRBV5-4; cdr3_nt: TGTGCCAGCAGCTTAAGGCAGGGACAAGAGACCCAGTACTTC; cdr3_aa: CASSLRQGQETQYF
d_call: -; clone_size: -; j_call: TRBJ2-7; v_call: TRBV5-1; cdr3_nt: TGCGCCAGCAGCGCCGGGACGGGGCCCTACGAGCAGTACTTC; cdr3_aa: CASSAGTGPYEQYF
d_call: TRBD1; clone_size: -; j_call: TRBJ1-1; v_call: TRBV7-6; cdr3_nt: TGTGCCAGCAGAAAAACAGGGGACACTGAAGCTTTCTTT; cdr3_aa: CASRKTGDTEAFF
d_call: TRBD2; clone_size: -; j_call: TRBJ2-4; v_call: TRBV9; cdr3_nt: TGTGCCAGCAGCCGTACTGAGACCGGGACTAGCGGATGGGAGGCCAAAAACATTCAGTACTTC; cdr3_aa: CASSRTETGTSGWEAKNIQYF
d_call: TRBD1; clone_size: -; j_call: TRBJ1-3; v_call: TRBV11-2; cdr3_nt: TGTGCCAGCAGCTTTCAATCGACAGGGGCTGGAAACACCATATATTTT; cdr3_aa: CASSFQSTGAGNTIYF
d_call: -; clone_size: -; j_call: TRBJ2-3; v_call: TRBV28; cdr3_nt: TGTGCCAGCGGAGGGCTTACGCAGTATTTT; cdr3_aa: CASGGLTQYF
d_call: -; clone_size: -; j_call: TRBJ2-3; v_call: TRBV7-9; cdr3_nt: TGTGCCAGCAGCTTAGGACAGTCCACAGATACGCAGTATTTT; cdr3_aa: CASSLGQSTDTQYF
d_call: -; clone_size: few; j_call: TRBJ1-3; v_call: TRBV2; cdr3_nt: TGTGCCAGCAGTGCGTTCAGGGGCCCGTACTCTGGAAACACCATATATTTT; cdr3_aa: CASSAFRGPYSGNTIYF
d_call: TRBD1; clone_size: -; j_call: TRBJ1-6; v_call: TRBV7-3; cdr3_nt: TGTGCCAGCAGCTCGTCAGGGGGTTTCAATTCACCCCTCCACTTT; cdr3_aa: CASSSSGGFNSPLHF
d_call: -; clone_size: -; j_call: TRBJ1-4; v_call: TRBV11-2; cdr3_nt: TGTGCCAGCAGCTTGACAAGGGCCACAACTAATGAAAAACTGTTTTTT; cdr3_aa: CASSLTRATTNEKLFF
d_call: TRBD2; clone_size: once; j_call: TRBJ2-1; v_call: TRBV6-5; cdr3_nt: TGTGCCAGCAGCCTTACTAGCGGGAGTCGTCATGAGCAGTTCTTC; cdr3_aa: CASSLTSGSRHEQFF
d_call: -; clone_size: -; j_call: TRBJ2-5; v_call: TRBV21-1; cdr3_nt: TGTGCCAGCAGCAAAGCTACCAGAGGGCAAGAGACCCAGTACTTC; cdr3_aa: CASSKATRGQETQYF
d_call: TRBD1; clone_size: -; j_call: TRBJ1-1; v_call: TRBV6-1; cdr3_nt: TGTGCCAGCAGTGAACAGGGGGCGACCGCTTTCTTT; cdr3_aa: CASSEQGATAFF
d_call: -; clone_size: -; j_call: TRBJ2-7; v_call: TRBV7-9; cdr3_nt: TGTGCCAGCAGCTTAGCGCAATGGGCCGAGCAGTACTTC; cdr3_aa: CASSLAQWAEQYF
d_call: -; clone_size: few; j_call: TRBJ2-4; v_call: TRBV6-1; cdr3_nt: TGTGCCAGCAGTCAGGTAGAGGGCCTTCAGTACTTC; cdr3_aa: CASSQVEGLQYF
d_call: -; clone_size: -; j_call: TRBJ2-7; v_call: TRBV4-1; cdr3_nt: TGCGCCAGCAGCCAAGCAGGGTCAATCTTCATCGACGAGCAGTACTTC; cdr3_aa: CASSQAGSIFIDEQYF
d_call: -; clone_size: -; j_call: TRBJ2-5; v_call: TRBV6-1; cdr3_nt: TGTGCCAGCGGGCTACACCGTTACCCTCAAGAGACCCAGTACTTC; cdr3_aa: CASGLHRYPQETQYF
d_call: TRBD2; clone_size: once; j_call: TRBJ2-5; v_call: TRBV7-6; cdr3_nt: TGTGCCAGCAGCCCCGGACTAGCGGAACGTGGGGAGACCCAGTACTTC; cdr3_aa: CASSPGLAERGETQYF
d_call: -; clone_size: -; j_call: TRBJ2-1; v_call: TRBV9; cdr3_nt: TGTGCCAGCAGCGTCTCGGCAGCGGGCCGAGGGTATGAGCAGTTCTTC; cdr3_aa: CASSVSAAGRGYEQFF
d_call: -; clone_size: -; j_call: TRBJ1-1; v_call: TRBV2; cdr3_nt: TGTGCCAGCAGTACCCCAGGGTGGGGGAACACTGAAGCTTTCTTT; cdr3_aa: CASSTPGWGNTEAFF
d_call: TRBD1; clone_size: -; j_call: TRBJ2-7; v_call: TRBV5-6; cdr3_nt: TGTGCCAGCAGCACCCTCGTCCCGGGACAGGGGGCTGGCGAGCAGTACTTC; cdr3_aa: CASSTLVPGQGAGEQYF
d_call: TRBD2; clone_size: -; j_call: TRBJ2-1; v_call: TRBV14; cdr3_nt: TGTGCCAGCAGCCCCGAGCCCCTCGGTAGCGGGCGTTACAATGAGCAGTTCTTC; cdr3_aa: CASSPEPLGSGRYNEQFF
d_call: -; clone_size: -; j_call: TRBJ2-2; v_call: TRBV19; cdr3_nt: TGTGCCAGTACCACCGGTCAGGGGAACACCGGGGAGCTGTTTTTT; cdr3_aa: CASTTGQGNTGELFF
d_call: TRBD2; clone_size: -; j_call: TRBJ2-2; v_call: TRBV5-1; cdr3_nt: TGCGCCAGCAGCCACCCCGGGACTAGGACCGGGGAGCTGTTTTTT; cdr3_aa: CASSHPGTRTGELFF
d_call: TRBD1; clone_size: -; j_call: TRBJ2-1; v_call: TRBV9; cdr3_nt: TGTGCCAGCAGCCCCATCCCCGACAGGGTTGAGCAGTTCTTC; cdr3_aa: CASSPIPDRVEQFF
d_call: -; clone_size: -; j_call: TRBJ1-1; v_call: TRBV19; cdr3_nt: TGTGCCAGTACTTCGCGAGGGGCGAACACTGAAGCTTTCTTT; cdr3_aa: CASTSRGANTEAFF
d_call: -; clone_size: -; j_call: TRBJ2-7; v_call: TRBV2; cdr3_nt: TGTGCCAGCAGACTTACCGGGACGAGGGGTAATGACGAGCAGTACTTC; cdr3_aa: CASRLTGTRGNDEQYF
d_call: -; clone_size: -; j_call: TRBJ1-6; v_call: TRBV5-1; cdr3_nt: TGCGCCAGCAGAGACATATCAGCCAGCTCCTATAATTCACCCCTCCACTTT; cdr3_aa: CASRDISASSYNSPLHF
d_call: TRBD2; clone_size: -; j_call: TRBJ2-2; v_call: TRBV10-2; cdr3_nt: TGCGCCAGCACCGCTAGCGGGCTGAACACCGGGGAGCTGTTTTTT; cdr3_aa: CASTASGLNTGELFF
d_call: -; clone_size: -; j_call: TRBJ1-1; v_call: TRBV5-1; cdr3_nt: TGCGCCAGCAGGTCGCTGGACGCGAACACTGAAGCTTTCTTT; cdr3_aa: CASRSLDANTEAFF
d_call: TRBD1; clone_size: -; j_call: TRBJ2-3; v_call: TRBV6-1; cdr3_nt: TGTGCCAGCAGTCCCTGGACAGGGGGCACAGATACGCAGTATTTT; cdr3_aa: CASSPWTGGTDTQYF
d_call: TRBD2; clone_size: once; j_call: TRBJ2-5; v_call: TRBV10-2; cdr3_nt: TGCGCCAGCAGTGAGTGGAGCGGGGGGAAGGAGGAGACCCAGTACTTC; cdr3_aa: CASSEWSGGKEETQYF
d_call: -; clone_size: -; j_call: TRBJ1-5; v_call: TRBV6-1; cdr3_nt: TGTGCCAGCAGTGAAGCCAGGGGAAATCAGCCCCAGCATTTT; cdr3_aa: CASSEARGNQPQHF
d_call: -; clone_size: -; j_call: TRBJ2-5; v_call: TRBV5-1; cdr3_nt: TGCGCCAGCAGCTTGTCCCCCCCCCGATTCCAAGAGACCCAGTACTTC; cdr3_aa: CASSLSPPRFQETQYF
d_call: TRBD2; clone_size: -; j_call: TRBJ2-7; v_call: TRBV28; cdr3_nt: TGTGCCAGCCATCGGTGGGAGGGCGACGAGCAGTACTTC; cdr3_aa: CASHRWEGDEQYF
d_call: -; clone_size: -; j_call: TRBJ2-5; v_call: TRBV6-1; cdr3_nt: TGTGCCAGCACTGAGGTTTCCCGGGGGAAAGAGACCCAGTACTTC; cdr3_aa: CASTEVSRGKETQYF
d_call: TRBD1; clone_size: -; j_call: TRBJ1-3; v_call: TRBV10-3; cdr3_nt: TGTGCCATCAAGGAAGGACAGGGCCGTGGAAACACCATATATTTT; cdr3_aa: CAIKEGQGRGNTIYF
d_call: -; clone_size: -; j_call: TRBJ1-3; v_call: TRBV19; cdr3_nt: TGTGCCAGTAGTATCTTGCCGGGGCAACGGTCTGGAAACACCATATATTTT; cdr3_aa: CASSILPGQRSGNTIYF
d_call: -; clone_size: -; j_call: TRBJ2-2; v_call: TRBV7-3; cdr3_nt: TGTGCCAGCAGCCAGGACAGCAACACCGGGGAGCTGTTTTTT; cdr3_aa: CASSQDSNTGELFF
d_call: TRBD1; clone_size: -; j_call: TRBJ2-1; v_call: TRBV19; cdr3_nt: TGTGCCAGTAGTGTCACCGGGGACAGTGAGTTCTTC; cdr3_aa: CASSVTGDSEFF
d_call: -; clone_size: few; j_call: TRBJ1-2; v_call: TRBV5-6; cdr3_nt: TGTGCCAGCAGCTTGTCTATACCTAACTATGGCTACACCTTC; cdr3_aa: CASSLSIPNYGYTF
d_call: -; clone_size: -; j_call: TRBJ1-2; v_call: TRBV28; cdr3_nt: TGTGCCAGCAGTGACCCCAGACTGGGATCGGTCTATGGCTACACCTTC; cdr3_aa: CASSDPRLGSVYGYTF
d_call: TRBD1; clone_size: once; j_call: TRBJ2-1; v_call: TRBV10-3; cdr3_nt: TGTGCCACCATGCTGGACAGGGAAGGCAATGAGCAGTTCTTC; cdr3_aa: CATMLDREGNEQFF
d_call: TRBD2; clone_size: -; j_call: TRBJ2-5; v_call: TRBV28; cdr3_nt: TGTGCCAGCAGTGCGACTAGCGGGAGGCCAGAGACCCAGTACTTC; cdr3_aa: CASSATSGRPETQYF
d_call: -; clone_size: -; j_call: TRBJ2-7; v_call: TRBV11-2; cdr3_nt: TGTGCCAGCAGCTCCACGCACACAGGGTATTGGAACGAGCAGTACTTC; cdr3_aa: CASSSTHTGYWNEQYF
d_call: -; clone_size: -; j_call: TRBJ2-3; v_call: TRBV5-1; cdr3_nt: TGCGCCAGCAGCGGCCAAGGGGCCTTCGGAGATACGCAGTATTTT; cdr3_aa: CASSGQGAFGDTQYF
d_call: -; clone_size: -; j_call: TRBJ2-6; v_call: TRBV7-2; cdr3_nt: TGTGCCAGCAGCCACCTACCCCCTGGGGCCAACGTCCTGACTTTC; cdr3_aa: CASSHLPPGANVLTF
d_call: -; clone_size: once; j_call: TRBJ2-4; v_call: TRBV4-2; cdr3_nt: TGTGCCAGCAGCCAAGATCTCAGGCGGGGTGGAAACATTCAGTACTTC; cdr3_aa: CASSQDLRRGGNIQYF
d_call: TRBD1; clone_size: -; j_call: TRBJ2-1; v_call: TRBV19; cdr3_nt: TGTGCCAGTAGCTCCGGACAGGGCCCCTACAATGAGCAGTTCTTC; cdr3_aa: CASSSGQGPYNEQFF
d_call: -; clone_size: -; j_call: TRBJ2-7; v_call: TRBV27; cdr3_nt: TGTGCCAGCAGTTTATCGGGGAGGTTCATTGGGTACGAGCAGTACTTC; cdr3_aa: CASSLSGRFIGYEQYF
d_call: -; clone_size: -; j_call: TRBJ2-7; v_call: TRBV10-3; cdr3_nt: TGTGCCATCAGTGAGTCCTTTTCCGGGAGCTCCTACGAGCAGTACTTC; cdr3_aa: CAISESFSGSSYEQYF